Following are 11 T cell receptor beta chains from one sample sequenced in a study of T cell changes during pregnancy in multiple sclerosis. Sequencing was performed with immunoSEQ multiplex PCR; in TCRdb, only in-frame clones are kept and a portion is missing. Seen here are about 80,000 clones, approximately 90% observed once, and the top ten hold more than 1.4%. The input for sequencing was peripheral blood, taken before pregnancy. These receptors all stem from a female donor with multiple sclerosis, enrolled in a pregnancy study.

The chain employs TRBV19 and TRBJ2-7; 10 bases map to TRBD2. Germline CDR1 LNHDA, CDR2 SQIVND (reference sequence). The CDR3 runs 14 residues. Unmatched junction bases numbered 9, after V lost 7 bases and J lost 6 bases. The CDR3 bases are TGTGCCAGTACCCCTAGCGGGGGTTCAGCCGAGCAGTACTTC. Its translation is CASTPSGGSAEQYF.

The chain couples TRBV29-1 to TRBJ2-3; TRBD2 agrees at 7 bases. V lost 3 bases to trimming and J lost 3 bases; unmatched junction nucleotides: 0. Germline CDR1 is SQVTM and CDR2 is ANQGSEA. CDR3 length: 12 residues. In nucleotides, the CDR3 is TGCAGCGTTGAGCGGGGGACAGATACGCAGTATTTT. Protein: CSVERGTDTQYF.

The CDR3 loop is CASSPAIGGQYYGYTF. The CDR3 DNA follows: TGTGCCAGCAGCCCGGCTATTGGGGGACAGTACTATGGCTACACCTTC. The rearrangement uses TRBV14 and TRBJ1-2; 7 bases are a match to TRBD1. The germline V gene has CDR1 SGHDN and CDR2 FVKESK. Trimming at V came to 4 bases and at J to 3 bases, leaving 11 bases not matched to a gene. This CDR3 has 16 amino acids.

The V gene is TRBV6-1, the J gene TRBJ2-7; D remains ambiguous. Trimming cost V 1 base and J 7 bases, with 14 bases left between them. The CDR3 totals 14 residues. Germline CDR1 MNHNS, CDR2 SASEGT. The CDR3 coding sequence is TGTGCCAGCAGTGAAGGTGCCAGGCTTGAGGAGCAGTACTTC. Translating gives CASSEGARLEEQYF.

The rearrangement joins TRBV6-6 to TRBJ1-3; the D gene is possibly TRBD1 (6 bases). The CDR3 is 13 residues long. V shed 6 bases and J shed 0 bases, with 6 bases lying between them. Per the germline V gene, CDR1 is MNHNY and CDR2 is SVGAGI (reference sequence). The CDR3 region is CASRQGSGNTIYF. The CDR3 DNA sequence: TGTGCCAGCAGACAGGGCTCTGGAAACACCATATATTTT.

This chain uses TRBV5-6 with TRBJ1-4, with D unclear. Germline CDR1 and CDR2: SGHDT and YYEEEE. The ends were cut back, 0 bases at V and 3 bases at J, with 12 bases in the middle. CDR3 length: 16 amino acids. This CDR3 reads CASSLATGSANEKLFF. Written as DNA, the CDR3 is TGTGCCAGCAGCTTGGCCACGGGGTCAGCTAATGAAAAACTGTTTTTT.

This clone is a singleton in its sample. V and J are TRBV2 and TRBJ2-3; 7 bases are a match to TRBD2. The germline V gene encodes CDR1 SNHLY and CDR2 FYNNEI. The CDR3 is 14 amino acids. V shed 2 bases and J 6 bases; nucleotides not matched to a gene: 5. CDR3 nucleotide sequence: TGTGCCAGCAGTGAAAATTGGCGGGGGGATACGCAGTATTTT. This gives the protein CASSENWRGDTQYF.

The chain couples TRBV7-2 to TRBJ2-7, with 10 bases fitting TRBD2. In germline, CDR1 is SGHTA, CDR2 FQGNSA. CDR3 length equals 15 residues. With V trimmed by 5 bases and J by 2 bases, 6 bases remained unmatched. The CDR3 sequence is CASSRKRGGTYEQYF. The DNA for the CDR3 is TGTGCCAGCAGCAGAAAGCGGGGGGGAACCTACGAGCAGTACTTC. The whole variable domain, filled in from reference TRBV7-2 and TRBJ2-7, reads GAGVSQSPSNKVTEKGKDVELRCDPISGHTALYWYRQSLGQGLEFLIYFQGNSAPDKSGLPSDRFSAERTGGSVSTLTIQRTQQEDSAVYLCASSRKRGGTYEQYFGPGTRLTVT.

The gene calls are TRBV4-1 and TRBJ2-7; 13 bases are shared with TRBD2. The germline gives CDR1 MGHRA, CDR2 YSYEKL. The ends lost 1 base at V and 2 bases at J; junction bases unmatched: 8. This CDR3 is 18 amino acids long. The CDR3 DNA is TGCGCCAGCAGCCAAGGAGCCGGACTAGCGGGGGAAGCCTACGAGCAGTACTTC. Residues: CASSQGAGLAGEAYEQYF.

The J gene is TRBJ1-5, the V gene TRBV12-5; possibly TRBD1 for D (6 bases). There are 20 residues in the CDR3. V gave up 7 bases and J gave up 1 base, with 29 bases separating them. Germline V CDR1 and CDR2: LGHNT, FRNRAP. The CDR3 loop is CASAPPGDKGRVYSNQPQHF. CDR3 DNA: TGTGCTAGTGCCCCCCCTGGGGACAAAGGGAGGGTATACAGCAATCAGCCCCAGCATTTT.

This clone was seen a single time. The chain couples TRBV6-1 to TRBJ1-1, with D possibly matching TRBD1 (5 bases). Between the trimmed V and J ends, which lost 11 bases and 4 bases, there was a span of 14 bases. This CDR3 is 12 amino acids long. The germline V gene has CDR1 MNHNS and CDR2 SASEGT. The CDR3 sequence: CAGNAGGTEAFF. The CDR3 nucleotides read TGTGCCGGGAATGCGGGGGGCACTGAAGCTTTCTTT.